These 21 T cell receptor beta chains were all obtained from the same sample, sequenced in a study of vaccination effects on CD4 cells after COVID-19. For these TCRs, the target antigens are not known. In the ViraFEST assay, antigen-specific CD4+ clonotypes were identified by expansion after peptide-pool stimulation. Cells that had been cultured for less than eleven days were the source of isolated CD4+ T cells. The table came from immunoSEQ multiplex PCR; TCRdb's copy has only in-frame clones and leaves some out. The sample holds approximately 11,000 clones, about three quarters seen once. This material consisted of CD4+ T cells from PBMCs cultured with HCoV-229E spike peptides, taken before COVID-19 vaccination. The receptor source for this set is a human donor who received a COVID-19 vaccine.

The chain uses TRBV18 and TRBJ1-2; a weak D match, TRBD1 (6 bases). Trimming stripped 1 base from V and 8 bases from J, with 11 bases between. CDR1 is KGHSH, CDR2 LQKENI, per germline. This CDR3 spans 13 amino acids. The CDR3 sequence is CASSPRRGDGYTF. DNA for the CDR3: TGTGCCAGCTCACCACGCAGGGGAGACGGCTACACCTTC.

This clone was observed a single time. CDR3 sequence (DNA): TGCAGTACCGGGACGCGGAATGAGCAGTTCTTC. Protein product: CSTGTRNEQFF. This chain uses TRBV20-1 with TRBJ2-1; tentatively, D is TRBD1 or TRBD2 (5 bases each). CDR1 DFQATT and CDR2 SNEGSKA come from the germline V gene (reference sequence). This CDR3 is 11 amino acids long. The V end lost 8 bases, the J end lost 7 bases, and 12 bases lay between the germline ends.

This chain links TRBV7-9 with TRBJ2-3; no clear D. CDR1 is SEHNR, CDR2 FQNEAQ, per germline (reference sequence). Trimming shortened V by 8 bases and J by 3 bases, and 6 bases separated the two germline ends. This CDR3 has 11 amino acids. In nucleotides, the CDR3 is TGTGCCAGCCAGGAAACAGATACGCAGTATTTT. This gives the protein CASQETDTQYF.

This chain's CDR3 is CASSYRPRQGERGTQYF. The CDR3 DNA is TGTGCCAGCAGTTACCGGCCCAGACAGGGGGAAAGGGGGACCCAGTACTTC. The V call is TRBV6-2 or TRBV6-3, the J call TRBJ2-5; TRBD1 agrees at 9 bases. Germline values: CDR1 MNHEY, CDR2 SVGEGT. With 2 bases clipped from V and 7 bases from J, the junction kept 14 bases outside the gene matches. The CDR3 runs 17 residues.

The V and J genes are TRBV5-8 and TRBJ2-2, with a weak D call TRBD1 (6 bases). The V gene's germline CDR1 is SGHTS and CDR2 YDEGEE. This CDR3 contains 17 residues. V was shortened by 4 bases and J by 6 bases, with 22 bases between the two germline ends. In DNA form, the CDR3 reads TGTGCCAGCAGCGCATCAACAGGGTTTGTGGGGGCCGGGGAGCTGTTTTTT. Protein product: CASSASTGFVGAGELFF.

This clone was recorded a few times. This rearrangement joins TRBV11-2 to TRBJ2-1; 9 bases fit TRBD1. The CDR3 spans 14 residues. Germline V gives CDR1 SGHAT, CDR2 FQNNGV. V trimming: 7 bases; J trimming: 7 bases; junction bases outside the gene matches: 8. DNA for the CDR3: TGTGCCAGCACTGACTACAGGGGGCGTAATGAGCAGTTCTTC. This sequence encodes CASTDYRGRNEQFF.

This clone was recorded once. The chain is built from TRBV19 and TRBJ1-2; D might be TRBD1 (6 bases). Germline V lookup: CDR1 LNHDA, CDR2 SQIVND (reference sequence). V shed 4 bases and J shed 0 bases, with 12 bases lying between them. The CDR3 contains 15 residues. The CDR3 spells CASSTTGHPNYGYTF. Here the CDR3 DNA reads TGTGCCAGTAGTACCACAGGGCATCCTAACTATGGCTACACCTTC.

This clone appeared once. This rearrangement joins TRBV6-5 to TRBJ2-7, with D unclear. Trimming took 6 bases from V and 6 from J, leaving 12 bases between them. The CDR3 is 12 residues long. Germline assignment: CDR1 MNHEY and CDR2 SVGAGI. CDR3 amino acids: CASSRTLLEQYF. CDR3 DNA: TGTGCCAGCAGCCGGACCCTCCTCGAGCAGTACTTC.

CDR3 DNA sequence: TGTGCCAGCAGCGTAGTCGGTAGCGGGGGCCCCACAGATACGCAGTATTTT. Amino acid sequence: CASSVVGSGGPTDTQYF. The chain uses TRBV9 and TRBJ2-3; 9 bases align to TRBD2. This CDR3 comprises 17 residues. Germline trimming cut 0 bases from V and 2 bases from J; bases unmatched to any gene: 7. Germline V CDR1 and CDR2: SGDLS, YYNGEE.

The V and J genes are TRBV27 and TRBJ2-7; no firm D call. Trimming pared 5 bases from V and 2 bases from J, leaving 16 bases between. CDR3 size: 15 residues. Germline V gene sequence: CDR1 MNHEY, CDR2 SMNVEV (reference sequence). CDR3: CASSPHPVVAYEQYF. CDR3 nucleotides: TGTGCCAGCAGTCCCCACCCCGTTGTAGCCTACGAGCAGTACTTC.

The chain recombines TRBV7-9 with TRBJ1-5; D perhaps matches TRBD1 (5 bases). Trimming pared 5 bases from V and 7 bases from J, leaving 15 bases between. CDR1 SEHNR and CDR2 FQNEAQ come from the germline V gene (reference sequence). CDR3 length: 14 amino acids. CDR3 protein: CASSIDSMEQPQHF. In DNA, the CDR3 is TGTGCCAGCAGCATAGACAGTATGGAGCAGCCCCAGCATTTT. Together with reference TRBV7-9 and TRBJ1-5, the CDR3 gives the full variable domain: DTGVSQNPRHKITKRGQNVTFRCDPISEHNRLYWYRQTLGQGPEFLTYFQNEAQLEKSRLLSDRFSAERPKGSFSTLEIQRTEQGDSAMYLCASSIDSMEQPQHFGDGTRLSIL.

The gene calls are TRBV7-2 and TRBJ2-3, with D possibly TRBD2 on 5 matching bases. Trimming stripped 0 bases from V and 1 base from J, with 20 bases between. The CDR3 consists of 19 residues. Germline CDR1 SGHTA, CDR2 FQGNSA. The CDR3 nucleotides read TGTGCCAGCAGCTTAGCTCTCTTTGACTGGGCGCGGGGCACAGATACGCAGTATTTT. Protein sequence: CASSLALFDWARGTDTQYF.

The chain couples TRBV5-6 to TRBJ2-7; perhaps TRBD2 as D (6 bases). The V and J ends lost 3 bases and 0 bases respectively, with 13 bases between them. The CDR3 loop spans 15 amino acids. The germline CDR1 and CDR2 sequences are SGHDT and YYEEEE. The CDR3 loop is CASSSRGSGSYEQYF. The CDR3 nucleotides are TGTGCCAGCAGCTCCCGGGGGTCTGGCTCCTACGAGCAGTACTTC.

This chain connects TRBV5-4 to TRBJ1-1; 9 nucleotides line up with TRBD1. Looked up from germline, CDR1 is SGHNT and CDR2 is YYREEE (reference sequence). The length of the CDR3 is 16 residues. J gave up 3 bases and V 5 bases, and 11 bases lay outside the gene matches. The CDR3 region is CASSSRNRGRDTEAFF. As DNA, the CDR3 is TGTGCCAGCAGTAGTCGAAACAGGGGGCGCGACACTGAAGCTTTCTTT.

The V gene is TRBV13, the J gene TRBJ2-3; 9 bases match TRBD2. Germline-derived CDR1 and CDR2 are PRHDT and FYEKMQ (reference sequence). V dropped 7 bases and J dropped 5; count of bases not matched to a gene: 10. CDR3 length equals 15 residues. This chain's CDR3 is CASTLGGGARDTQYF. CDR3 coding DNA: TGTGCCAGCACCCTAGGCGGGGGGGCACGAGATACGCAGTATTTT.

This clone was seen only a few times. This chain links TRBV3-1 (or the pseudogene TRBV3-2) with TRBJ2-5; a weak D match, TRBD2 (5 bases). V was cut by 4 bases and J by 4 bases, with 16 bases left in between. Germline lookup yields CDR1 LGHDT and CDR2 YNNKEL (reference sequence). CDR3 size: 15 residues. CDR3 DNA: TGTGCCAGCAGCCCCATGTCGGTTAGCGCAGAGACCCAGTACTTC. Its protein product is CASSPMSVSAETQYF.

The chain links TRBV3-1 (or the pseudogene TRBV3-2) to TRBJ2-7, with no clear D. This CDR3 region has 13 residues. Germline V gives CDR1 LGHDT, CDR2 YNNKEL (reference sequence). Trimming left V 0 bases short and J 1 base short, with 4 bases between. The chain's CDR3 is CASSQELSYEQYF. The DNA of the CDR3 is TGTGCCAGCAGCCAAGAATTATCCTACGAGCAGTACTTC.

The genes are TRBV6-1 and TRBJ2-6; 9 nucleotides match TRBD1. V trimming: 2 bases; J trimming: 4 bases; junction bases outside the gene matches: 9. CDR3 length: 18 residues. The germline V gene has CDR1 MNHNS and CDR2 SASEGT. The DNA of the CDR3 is TGTGCCAGCAGTGAAAGGACAGGGGTAGGGACCGGGGCCAACGTCCTGACTTTC. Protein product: CASSERTGVGTGANVLTF.

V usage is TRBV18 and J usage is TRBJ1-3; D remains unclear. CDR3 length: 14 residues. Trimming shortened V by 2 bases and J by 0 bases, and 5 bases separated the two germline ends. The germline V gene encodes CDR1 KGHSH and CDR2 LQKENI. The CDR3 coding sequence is TGTGCCAGCTCACCAGGAGACTCTGGAAACACCATATATTTT. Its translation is CASSPGDSGNTIYF.

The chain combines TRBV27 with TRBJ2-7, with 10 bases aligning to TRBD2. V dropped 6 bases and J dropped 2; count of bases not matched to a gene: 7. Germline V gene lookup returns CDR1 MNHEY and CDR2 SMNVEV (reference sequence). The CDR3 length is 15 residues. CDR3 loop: CASRRSLAGAYEQYF. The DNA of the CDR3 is TGTGCCAGCAGGCGTAGTCTAGCGGGGGCCTACGAGCAGTACTTC.

As DNA, the CDR3 is TGTGCCAGCAGCGTAGAAACCGGGGAGCTGTTTTTT. Translated: CASSVETGELFF. The chain joins TRBV7-9 to TRBJ2-2; D unclear. The ends were cut back, 5 bases at V and 5 bases at J, with 6 bases in the middle. The CDR3 contains 12 residues. Germline CDR1 and CDR2: SEHNR and FQNEAQ (reference sequence).